This T cell receptor (beta chain) emerged from a study of cytomegalovirus exposure and HLA in healthy donors. 13 Jbeta primers and 60 Vbeta primers were used for the PCR. Sequencing used immunoSEQ multiplex PCR; TCRdb keeps in-frame clones, though not all of them. In the table there are about 78,000 clones, approximately 77% of which are singletons. The CDR3 contains 14 residues. Germline values: CDR1 LGHNA, CDR2 YSLEER. The ends were cut back, 4 bases at V and 6 bases at J, with 15 bases in the middle. General study findings and limits: In a later analysis, an Asian-associated ancestry cluster reportedly showed fewer N-insertions than the roughly 700-donor mean. Apparent HLA restriction characterized most CMV-associated TCR beta chains in a later analysis.

This clone was found a few times. Its cognate antigen is unknown. Sequenced input: PBMCs. The V call is TRBV4-3, the J call TRBJ1-1; D unclear. The sequence was collected from a woman between 35 and 50 years old in good health and CMV-seropositive. This CDR3 is CASSPGLVSAEAFF. Here the CDR3 DNA reads TGCGCCAGCAGCCCGGGCCTCGTTAGCGCTGAAGCTTTCTTT.